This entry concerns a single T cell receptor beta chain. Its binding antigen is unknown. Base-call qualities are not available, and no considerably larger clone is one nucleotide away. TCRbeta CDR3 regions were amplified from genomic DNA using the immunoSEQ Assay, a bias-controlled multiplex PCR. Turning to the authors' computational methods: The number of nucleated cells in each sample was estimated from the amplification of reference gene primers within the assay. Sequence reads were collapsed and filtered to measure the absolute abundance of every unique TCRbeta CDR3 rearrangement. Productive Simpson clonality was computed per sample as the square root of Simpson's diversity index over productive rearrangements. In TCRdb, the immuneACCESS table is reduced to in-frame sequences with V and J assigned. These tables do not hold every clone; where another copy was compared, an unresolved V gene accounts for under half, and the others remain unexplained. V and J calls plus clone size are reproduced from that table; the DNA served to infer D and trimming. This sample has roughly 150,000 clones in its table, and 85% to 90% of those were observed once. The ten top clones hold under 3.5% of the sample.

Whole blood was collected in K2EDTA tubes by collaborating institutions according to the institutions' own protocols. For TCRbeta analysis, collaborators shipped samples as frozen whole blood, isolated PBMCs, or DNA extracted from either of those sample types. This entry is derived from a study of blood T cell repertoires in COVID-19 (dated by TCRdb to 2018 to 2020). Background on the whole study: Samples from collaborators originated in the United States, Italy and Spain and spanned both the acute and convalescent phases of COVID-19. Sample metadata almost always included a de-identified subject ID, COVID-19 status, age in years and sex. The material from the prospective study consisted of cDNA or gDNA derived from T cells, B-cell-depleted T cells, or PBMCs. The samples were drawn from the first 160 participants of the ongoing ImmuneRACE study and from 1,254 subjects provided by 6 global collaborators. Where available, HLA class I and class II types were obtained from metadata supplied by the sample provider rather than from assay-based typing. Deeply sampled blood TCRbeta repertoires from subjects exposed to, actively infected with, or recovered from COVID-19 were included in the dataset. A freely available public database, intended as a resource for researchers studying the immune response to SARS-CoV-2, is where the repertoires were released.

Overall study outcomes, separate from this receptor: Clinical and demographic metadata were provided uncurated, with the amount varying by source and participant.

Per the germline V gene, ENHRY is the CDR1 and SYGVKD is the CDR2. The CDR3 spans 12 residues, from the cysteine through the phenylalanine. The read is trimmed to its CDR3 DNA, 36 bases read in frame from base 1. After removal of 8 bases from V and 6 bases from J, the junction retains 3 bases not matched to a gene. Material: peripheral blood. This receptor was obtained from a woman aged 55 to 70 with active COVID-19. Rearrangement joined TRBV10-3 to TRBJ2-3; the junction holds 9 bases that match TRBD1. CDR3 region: CAIGQGTDTQYF. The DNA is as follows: TGTGCCATCGGACAGGGGACGGATACGCAGTATTTT.